This entry describes one T cell receptor (beta chain). Its antigen is currently unknown. The data were taken from a study of T cell responses to AZD1222 COVID-19 vaccine. Overall study findings and caveats: Donors, mostly white British, included more females; clonal diversity was possibly underestimated. Distributed over spike, vaccine-associated CD4 TCRs predominated at 160-218 and 743-854. Only six people who got AZD1222 tested seropositive at baseline.

Germline CDR1 reads KGHDR; CDR2 reads SFDVKD. V was trimmed by 9 bases and J by 6 bases, leaving 15 bases between them. The CDR3 has 13 amino acids. Method: immunoSEQ multiplex PCR; TCRdb's copy keeps in-frame clones and lacks some. The data contain about 70,000 clones, 85% of them singletons. The V call is TRBV24-1, the J call TRBJ2-3; TRBD1 or TRBD2 may be the D gene (5 bases each). The sequencing here drew on peripheral blood, taken on day 0 of AZD1222 vaccination. This TCR was recovered from an adult in good health. This chain's CDR3 is CATQRQGLDTQYF. CDR3 coding DNA: TGTGCCACCCAGCGGCAGGGCCTCGATACGCAGTATTTT.